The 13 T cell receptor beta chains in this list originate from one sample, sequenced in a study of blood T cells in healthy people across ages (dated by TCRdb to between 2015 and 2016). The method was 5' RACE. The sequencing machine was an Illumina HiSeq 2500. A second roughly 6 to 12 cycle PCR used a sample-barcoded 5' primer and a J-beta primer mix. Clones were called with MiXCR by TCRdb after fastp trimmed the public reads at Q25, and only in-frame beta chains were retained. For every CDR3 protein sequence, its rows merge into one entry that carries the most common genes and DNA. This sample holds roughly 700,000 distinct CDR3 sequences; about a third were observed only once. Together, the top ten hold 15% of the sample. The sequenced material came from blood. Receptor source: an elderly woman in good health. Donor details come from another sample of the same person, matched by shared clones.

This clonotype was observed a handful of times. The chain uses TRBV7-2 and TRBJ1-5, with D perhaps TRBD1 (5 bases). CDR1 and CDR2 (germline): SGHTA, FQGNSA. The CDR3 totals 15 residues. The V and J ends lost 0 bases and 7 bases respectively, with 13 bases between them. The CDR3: CASSLAWAGNQPQHF. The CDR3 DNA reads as TGTGCCAGCAGCTTAGCCTGGGCAGGGAACCAGCCCCAGCATTTT.

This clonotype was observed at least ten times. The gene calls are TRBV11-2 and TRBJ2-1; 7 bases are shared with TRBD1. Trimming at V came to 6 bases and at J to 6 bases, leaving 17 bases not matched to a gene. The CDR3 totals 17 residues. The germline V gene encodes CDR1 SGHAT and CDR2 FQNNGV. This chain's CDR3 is CASSSRGQGRPSNEQFF. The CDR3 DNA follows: TGTGCCAGCAGTTCAAGGGGGCAGGGCAGGCCATCCAATGAGCAGTTCTTC.

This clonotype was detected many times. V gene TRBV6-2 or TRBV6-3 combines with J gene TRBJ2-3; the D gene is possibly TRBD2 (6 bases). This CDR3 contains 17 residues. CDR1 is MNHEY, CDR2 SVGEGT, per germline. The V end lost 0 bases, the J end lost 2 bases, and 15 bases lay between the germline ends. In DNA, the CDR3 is TGTGCCAGCAGTTACTCCTTCGCGGGACGGAACACAGATACGCAGTATTTT. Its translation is CASSYSFAGRNTDTQYF.

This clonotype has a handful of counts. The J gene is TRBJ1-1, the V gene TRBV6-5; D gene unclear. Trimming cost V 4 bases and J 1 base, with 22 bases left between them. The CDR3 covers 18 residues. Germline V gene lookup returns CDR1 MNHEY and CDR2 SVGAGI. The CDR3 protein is CASSLISLAALENTEAFF. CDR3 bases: TGTGCCAGCAGTTTAATTAGTTTAGCAGCCCTAGAGAACACTGAAGCTTTCTTT.

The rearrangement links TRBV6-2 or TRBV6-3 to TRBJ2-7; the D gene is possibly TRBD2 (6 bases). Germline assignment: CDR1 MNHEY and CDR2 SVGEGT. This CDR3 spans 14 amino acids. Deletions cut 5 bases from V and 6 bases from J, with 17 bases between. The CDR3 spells CASSTTGRKGEQYF. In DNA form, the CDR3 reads TGTGCCAGCAGTACCACGGGGAGGAAGGGCGAGCAGTACTTC.

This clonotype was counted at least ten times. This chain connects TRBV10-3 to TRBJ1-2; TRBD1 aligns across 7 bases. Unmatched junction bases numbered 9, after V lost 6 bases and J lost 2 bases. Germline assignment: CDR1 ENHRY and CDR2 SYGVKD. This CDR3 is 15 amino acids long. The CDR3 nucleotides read TGTGCCATCAGAGACCTCCGGGACAGCAACTATGGCTACACCTTC. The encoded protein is CAIRDLRDSNYGYTF.

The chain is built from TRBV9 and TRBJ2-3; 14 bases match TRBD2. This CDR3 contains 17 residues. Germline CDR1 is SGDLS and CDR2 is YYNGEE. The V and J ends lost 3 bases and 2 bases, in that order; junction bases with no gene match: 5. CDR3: CASSGGLAGAYTDTQYF. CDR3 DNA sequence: TGTGCCAGCAGCGGGGGACTAGCGGGGGCCTACACAGATACGCAGTATTTT.

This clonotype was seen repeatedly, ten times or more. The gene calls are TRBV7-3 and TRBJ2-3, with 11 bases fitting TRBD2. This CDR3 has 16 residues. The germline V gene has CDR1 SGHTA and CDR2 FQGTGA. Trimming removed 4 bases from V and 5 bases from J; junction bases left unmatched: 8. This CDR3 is CASSSLTSGEGDTQYF. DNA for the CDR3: TGTGCCAGCAGCTCGTTGACTAGCGGGGAGGGAGATACGCAGTATTTT.

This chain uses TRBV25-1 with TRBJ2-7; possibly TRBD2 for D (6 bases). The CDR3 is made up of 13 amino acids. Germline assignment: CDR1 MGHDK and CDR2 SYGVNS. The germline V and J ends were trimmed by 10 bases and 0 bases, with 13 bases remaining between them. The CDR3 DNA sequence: TGTGCCACCCTCGGGAGTACCTCCTACGAGCAGTACTTC. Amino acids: CATLGSTSYEQYF.

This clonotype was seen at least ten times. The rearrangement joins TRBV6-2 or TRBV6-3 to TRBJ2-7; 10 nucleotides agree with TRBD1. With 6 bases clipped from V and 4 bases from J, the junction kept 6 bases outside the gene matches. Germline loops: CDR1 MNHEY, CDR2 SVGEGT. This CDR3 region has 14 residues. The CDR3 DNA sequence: TGTGCCAGCAGAGGCGGGACAGGGGTTTACGAGCAGTACTTC. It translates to CASRGGTGVYEQYF.

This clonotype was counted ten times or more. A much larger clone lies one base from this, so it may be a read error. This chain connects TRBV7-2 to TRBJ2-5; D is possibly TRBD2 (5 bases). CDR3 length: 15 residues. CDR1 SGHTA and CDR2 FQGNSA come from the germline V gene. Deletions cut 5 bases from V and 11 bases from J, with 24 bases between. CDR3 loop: CASSTRIARYNEQYF. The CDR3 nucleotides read TGTGCCAGCAGCACGCGAATAGCGCGTTACAATGAGCAGTACTTC.

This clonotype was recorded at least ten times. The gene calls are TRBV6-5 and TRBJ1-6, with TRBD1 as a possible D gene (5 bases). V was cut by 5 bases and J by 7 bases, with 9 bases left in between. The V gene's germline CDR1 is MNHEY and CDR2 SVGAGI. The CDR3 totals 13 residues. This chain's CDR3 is CASSTRENSPLHF. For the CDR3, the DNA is TGTGCCAGCAGTACCAGGGAGAATTCACCCCTCCACTTT.

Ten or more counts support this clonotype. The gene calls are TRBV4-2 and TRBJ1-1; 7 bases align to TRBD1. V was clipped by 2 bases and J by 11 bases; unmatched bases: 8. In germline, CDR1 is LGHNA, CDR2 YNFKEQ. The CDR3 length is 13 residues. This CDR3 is CASSQTRDSGAFF. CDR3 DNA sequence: TGTGCCAGCAGCCAAACCCGGGACAGCGGCGCTTTCTTT.